Listed below are T cell receptor beta chains from one sample, sequenced in a study of CD8+CD57+ T cells in acquired aplastic anemia. TCRdb fed the reads into MiXCR, producing one record per CDR3 protein. In the table there are some 180,000 distinct CDR3 sequences, approximately 48% of which are singletons. Material: sorted CD4+, CD8+, or CD8+CD57+ T cells (not recorded which) from PBMCs. Source of these receptors: a human donor with aplastic anemia. Each CDR3 is given with its conserved first and last residue. A D gene is named only where the DNA matches it firmly. A row's size may be missing; if present it is once, few, many or a size class.

J gene,D gene,clone size,V gene,CDR3 protein,CDR3 DNA
TRBJ1-6,TRBD1,few,TRBV7-3,CASSQGTGNSPLHF,TGTGCCAGCAGCCAGGGGACAGGGAATTCACCCCTCCACTTT
TRBJ2-7,TRBD2,.,TRBV19,CASSIVVAGGNEQYF,TGTGCCAGTAGTATCGTTGTAGCGGGAGGAAACGAGCAGTACTTC
TRBJ2-7,.,once,TRBV29-1,CSVEVTDYEQYF,TGCAGCGTTGAGGTGACAGACTACGAGCAGTACTTC
TRBJ2-7,TRBD2,.,TRBV7-6,CASSTGGGFAYEQYF,TGTGCCAGCAGCACGGGAGGGGGGTTTGCCTACGAGCAGTACTTC
TRBJ2-3,.,many,TRBV19,CASSLALSTDTQYF,TGTGCCAGTTCCTTAGCGCTTAGCACAGATACGCAGTATTTT
TRBJ1-3,.,once,TRBV20-1,CSASQQGRDTIYF,TGCAGTGCTAGTCAGCAGGGAAGGGACACCATATATTTT
TRBJ1-2,.,.,TRBV5-8,CASLWRNYGYTF,TGTGCCAGCCTTTGGCGAAACTATGGCTACACCTTC
TRBJ2-7,.,.,TRBV29-1,CSVSSEQGETYEQYF,TGCAGCGTCAGCAGTGAGCAAGGTGAAACCTACGAGCAGTACTTC
TRBJ1-3,.,many,TRBV6-1,CASSDRFSGNTIYF,TGTGCCAGCAGTGACAGATTCTCTGGAAACACCATATATTTT
TRBJ1-6,.,.,TRBV7-6,CASIFAAGRGGSPLHF,TGTGCCAGCATCTTCGCAGCGGGAAGAGGGGGTTCACCCCTCCACTTT
TRBJ1-2,.,.,TRBV15,CATSGWDNGYGYTF,TGTGCCACCAGCGGATGGGACAACGGCTATGGCTACACCTTC
TRBJ2-3,TRBD1,once,TRBV20-1,CSALSTGGSYTDTQYF,TGCAGTGCTTTGTCGACAGGGGGGTCCTACACAGATACGCAGTATTTT
TRBJ2-3,.,.,TRBV4-2,CASSQDLGRGAVDTQYF,TGTGCCAGCAGCCAAGATCTAGGGAGGGGGGCCGTAGATACGCAGTATTTT
TRBJ1-4,.,.,TRBV19,CASSLGANEKLFF,TGTGCCAGTAGTCTGGGGGCTAATGAAAAACTGTTTTTT
TRBJ2-3,TRBD2,few,TRBV15,CATSRLTSGREDTQYF,TGTGCCACCAGCAGACTTACTAGCGGGAGAGAAGATACGCAGTATTTT
TRBJ1-4,.,.,TRBV7-2,CASSFQTFGEKLFF,TGTGCCAGCAGCTTCCAGACATTCGGCGAAAAACTGTTTTTT
TRBJ2-3,TRBD2,many,TRBV9,CASSAAGLNTDTQYF,TGTGCCAGCAGCGCGGCGGGACTAAACACAGATACGCAGTATTTT
TRBJ2-7,TRBD1,.,TRBV2,CARDMGQGAYEQYF,TGTGCCAGGGACATGGGACAGGGGGCCTACGAGCAGTACTTC
TRBJ2-7,TRBD1,.,TRBV12-3/TRBV12-4,CASSLPDRVHEQYF,TGTGCCAGCAGTTTACCGGACAGGGTCCACGAGCAGTACTTC
TRBJ2-2,TRBD1,many,TRBV19,CASTSTGDTGELFF,TGTGCCAGTACCTCGACAGGGGACACCGGGGAGCTGTTTTTT
TRBJ2-6,.,many,TRBV12-3/TRBV12-4,CASSLFLSGANVLTF,TGTGCCAGCAGTTTATTCCTCTCTGGGGCCAACGTCCTGACTTTC
TRBJ1-5,.,few,TRBV3-1,CASSRGKEGQPQHF,TGTGCCAGCAGCCGGGGGAAAGAGGGGCAGCCCCAGCATTTT
TRBJ2-5,.,.,TRBV4-1,CASSQDQEETQYF,TGCGCCAGCAGCCAAGACCAAGAAGAGACCCAGTACTTC
TRBJ2-3,.,.,TRBV29-1,CSVVPDTQYF,TGCAGCGTCGTCCCGGATACGCAGTATTTT
TRBJ1-2,.,.,TRBV10-3,CAISPSRDYGYTF,TGTGCCATCAGCCCCTCAAGGGACTATGGCTACACCTTC